Listed below are T cell receptor beta chains from one sample, sequenced in a study of blood T cell repertoires in COVID-19. Data came from immunoSEQ multiplex PCR; TCRdb stores just in-frame clones and leaves some out. Altogether over 300,000 clones are present, around 90% being singletons, with the ten largest covering approximately 6.2%. Source material: peripheral blood. These receptors all stem from a man younger than 35 with active or convalescent COVID-19. CDR3s include the opening cysteine and the closing phenylalanine or tryptophan. Each record gives: CDR3 DNA, CDR3 protein, V gene, clone size, D gene, J gene. D genes are given only for firm matches. Clone size, where shown, is once, few, many, or a class for clones that have expanded.

CDR3nt: TGTGCCAGCAGCTTGAGGACAGTTCTCACCTACGAGCAGTACTTC
CDR3aa: CASSLRTVLTYEQYF
v_gene: TRBV7-2
abundance: once
d_gene: .
j_gene: TRBJ2-7

CDR3nt: TGTGCCAGTGCTCGCCAGGTATTCAATGAGCAGTTCTTC
CDR3aa: CASARQVFNEQFF
v_gene: TRBV19
abundance: .
d_gene: .
j_gene: TRBJ2-1

CDR3nt: TGTGCCAGCAGTTTACTCCAAGAGACCCAGTACTTC
CDR3aa: CASSLLQETQYF
v_gene: TRBV12-3/TRBV12-4
abundance: .
d_gene: .
j_gene: TRBJ2-5

CDR3nt: TGTGCCAGCAGCCCCGGGACTTATGGCTACACCTTC
CDR3aa: CASSPGTYGYTF
v_gene: TRBV14
abundance: .
d_gene: .
j_gene: TRBJ1-2

CDR3nt: TGTGCCAGCAGCCAAGAGTCCACTAGCGGGGGAGTATATACGCAGTATTTT
CDR3aa: CASSQESTSGGVYTQYF
v_gene: TRBV4-2
abundance: .
d_gene: TRBD2
j_gene: TRBJ2-3

CDR3nt: TGCAGCGTTGGGGCAGGGAACATGAACACTGAAGCTTTCTTT
CDR3aa: CSVGAGNMNTEAFF
v_gene: TRBV29-1
abundance: once
d_gene: .
j_gene: TRBJ1-1

CDR3nt: TGTGCCAGCAGCTTATTCACAGAAATGAACACTGAAGCTTTCTTT
CDR3aa: CASSLFTEMNTEAFF
v_gene: TRBV7-3
abundance: .
d_gene: .
j_gene: TRBJ1-1

CDR3nt: TGTGCCAGCAGCAGAGGCGGCACAGGTTCCTACGAGCAGTACTTC
CDR3aa: CASSRGGTGSYEQYF
v_gene: TRBV5-8
abundance: .
d_gene: .
j_gene: TRBJ2-7

CDR3nt: TGTGCCAGCAGTCCTGGACAGGCCGGTGAGCAGTTCTTC
CDR3aa: CASSPGQAGEQFF
v_gene: TRBV12-3/TRBV12-4
abundance: once
d_gene: TRBD1
j_gene: TRBJ2-1

CDR3nt: TGTGCCAGTAGTTTCCCGGACAGGTTGAACTATGGCTACACCTTC
CDR3aa: CASSFPDRLNYGYTF
v_gene: TRBV19
abundance: .
d_gene: TRBD1
j_gene: TRBJ1-2

CDR3nt: TGTGCCAGCAGCCTCGGACAGGGGTACAATGGCTACACCTTC
CDR3aa: CASSLGQGYNGYTF
v_gene: TRBV7-2
abundance: .
d_gene: TRBD1
j_gene: TRBJ1-2

CDR3nt: TGTGCCAACCAGACAGGGGGCATCACAGATACGCAGTATTTT
CDR3aa: CANQTGGITDTQYF
v_gene: TRBV6-5
abundance: .
d_gene: TRBD1
j_gene: TRBJ2-3

CDR3nt: TGTGCCACCAGCAGAGACCCCGGACAGGTTAACACTGAAGCTTTCTTT
CDR3aa: CATSRDPGQVNTEAFF
v_gene: TRBV15
abundance: .
d_gene: TRBD1
j_gene: TRBJ1-1

CDR3nt: TGTGCCAGCAGTACCACAGGGGCCAATCAGCCCCAGCATTTT
CDR3aa: CASSTTGANQPQHF
v_gene: TRBV25-1
abundance: .
d_gene: TRBD1
j_gene: TRBJ1-5

CDR3nt: TGTGCCACCAGTGATACCGCTAGAACAGGAACTAACTATGGCTACACCTTC
CDR3aa: CATSDTARTGTNYGYTF
v_gene: TRBV24-1
abundance: once
d_gene: .
j_gene: TRBJ1-2

CDR3nt: TGCGCCAGCAGCCAAGATCCAGGGGGGTACGAGCAGTACTTC
CDR3aa: CASSQDPGGYEQYF
v_gene: TRBV4-3
abundance: .
d_gene: .
j_gene: TRBJ2-7

CDR3nt: TGTGCCAGCAGTTCCCGGACTAGCGGGACGGAAGAGCAGTACTTC
CDR3aa: CASSSRTSGTEEQYF
v_gene: TRBV6-2/TRBV6-3
abundance: .
d_gene: TRBD2
j_gene: TRBJ2-7

CDR3nt: TGTGCCAGCAGCTTAGGGACTAGCAGGATTAGCACAGATACGCAGTATTTT
CDR3aa: CASSLGTSRISTDTQYF
v_gene: TRBV13
abundance: .
d_gene: TRBD2
j_gene: TRBJ2-3

CDR3nt: TGTGCCAGCAGCTTACTGGGGGGTCCAGATACGCAGTATTTT
CDR3aa: CASSLLGGPDTQYF
v_gene: TRBV7-2
abundance: .
d_gene: .
j_gene: TRBJ2-3

CDR3nt: TGTGCCACCAGTCCCGATCGGGCGGGACAGGGCAACAATGAGCAGTTCTTC
CDR3aa: CATSPDRAGQGNNEQFF
v_gene: TRBV24-1
abundance: few
d_gene: TRBD1
j_gene: TRBJ2-1

CDR3nt: TGTGCCAGCAGTGACCCGGGGATTACACCCTATGGCTACACCTTC
CDR3aa: CASSDPGITPYGYTF
v_gene: TRBV25-1
abundance: .
d_gene: .
j_gene: TRBJ1-2

CDR3nt: TGTGCCAGCTCCCTAGTATCCCTAGCGTCCGGGGAGCTGTTTTTT
CDR3aa: CASSLVSLASGELFF
v_gene: TRBV27
abundance: few
d_gene: .
j_gene: TRBJ2-2